The 14 T cell receptor beta chains given below trace back to one sample, sequenced in a study of blood T cell repertoires in COVID-19. Measured with immunoSEQ multiplex PCR; TCRdb has only the in-frame clones, and not every one. The sample carries hundreds of thousands of clones, 70% to 90% recorded once. The specimen sequenced was PBMCs or T cells enriched from blood (not recorded which). Receptors were obtained from a man aged 18 to 35 who had recovered from COVID-19.

This clone was seen a few times. The chain has TRBV4-2 and TRBJ2-6; TRBD2 is a possible D gene (5 bases). The germline gives CDR1 LGHNA, CDR2 YNFKEQ. V was pared by 0 bases and J by 0 bases, with 6 bases between. The CDR3 has 16 residues. CDR3 DNA sequence: TGTGCCAGCAGCCAAGATCGGGGCTCTGGGGCCAACGTCCTGACTTTC. This sequence encodes CASSQDRGSGANVLTF.

The J gene is TRBJ2-3, the V gene TRBV2; D may be TRBD2 (5 bases). CDR1 is SNHLY, CDR2 FYNNEI, per germline. V shed 2 bases and J shed 4 bases, with 10 bases lying between them. There are 14 residues in the CDR3. CDR3 sequence: CASSEFSGSDTQYF. The CDR3 DNA reads TGTGCCAGCAGTGAATTCTCGGGGTCAGATACGCAGTATTTT.

J is TRBJ1-1 and V is TRBV19; 7 positions agree with TRBD1. J gave up 0 bases and V 9 bases, and 13 bases lay outside the gene matches. Germline V gene data show CDR1 as LNHDA and CDR2 as SQIVND (reference sequence). CDR3 length: 16 residues. DNA for the CDR3: TGTGCCAGCCCGCCGGGACAGAATCCGATGAACACTGAAGCTTTCTTT. Its protein product is CASPPGQNPMNTEAFF.

The chain joins TRBV5-1 to TRBJ1-3; D ambiguous. The CDR3 loop spans 14 amino acids. V lost 2 bases and J lost 3, with 9 bases in between. Germline V gene sequence: CDR1 SGHRS, CDR2 YFSETQ. As DNA, the CDR3 is TGCGCCAGCAGCTTAGGAGAGGATGGAAACACCATATATTTT. Residues: CASSLGEDGNTIYF. The full variable domain, completed using reference TRBV5-1 and TRBJ1-3, is KAGVTQTPRYLIKTRGQQVTLSCSPISGHRSVSWYQQTPGQGLQFLFEYFSETQRNKGNFPGRFSGRQFSNSRSEMNVSTLELGDSALYLCASSLGEDGNTIYFGEGSWLTVV.

This chain uses TRBV19 with TRBJ1-2; the D is unclear. V was trimmed by 6 bases and J by 4 bases, leaving 15 bases between them. Germline loops: CDR1 LNHDA, CDR2 SQIVND (reference sequence). The CDR3 length is 14 residues. This CDR3 reads CASRNRVVSYGYTF. The CDR3, as DNA: TGTGCCAGTAGGAACAGAGTCGTGAGCTATGGCTACACCTTC.

The J gene is TRBJ1-6, the V gene TRBV11-3; 7 bases agree with TRBD1. Germline V gene sequence: CDR1 SGHNT, CDR2 YENEEA. The CDR3 runs 13 residues. J was trimmed by 10 bases and V by 8 bases; bases with no gene match: 8. CDR3 in amino acids: CASCVTGRSPLHF. Here the CDR3 DNA reads TGTGCCAGCTGCGTGACAGGGCGCTCACCCCTCCACTTT.

The rearrangement uses TRBV30 and TRBJ1-5, with D perhaps matching TRBD1 (5 bases). Germline assignment: CDR1 GTSNPN and CDR2 SVGIG (reference sequence). The CDR3 has 13 residues. The ends were cut back, 4 bases at V and 6 bases at J, with 13 bases in the middle. The CDR3 loop is CAWNVGEGQPQHF. In nucleotides, the CDR3 is TGTGCCTGGAACGTAGGGGAGGGTCAGCCCCAGCATTTT.

CDR3 in DNA: TGTGCCAGCAGTGTTCAGGGCTACGAGCAGTACTTC. Amino acids: CASSVQGYEQYF. The V call is TRBV6-2 or TRBV6-3, the J call TRBJ2-7; the D gene is possibly TRBD1 (5 bases). Germline-derived CDR1 and CDR2 are MNHEY and SVGEGT. V lost 5 bases and J lost 3, with 8 bases in between. The CDR3 spans 12 residues.

The rearrangement joins TRBV7-9 to TRBJ1-6, with 9 bases identical to TRBD1. V shed 5 bases and J 8 bases; nucleotides not matched to a gene: 4. This CDR3 has 14 residues. Germline V gene lookup returns CDR1 SEHNR and CDR2 FQNEAQ (reference sequence). CDR3 protein: CASSHWDRDSPLHF. The CDR3 DNA follows: TGTGCCAGCAGCCATTGGGACAGGGATTCACCCCTCCACTTT.

The chain couples TRBV11-2 to TRBJ2-6; D remains ambiguous. This CDR3 region has 14 residues. The germline CDR1 and CDR2 sequences are SGHAT and FQNNGV. The ends were cut back, 0 bases at V and 4 bases at J, with 4 bases in the middle. CDR3 loop: CASSLDPGANVLTF. The CDR3 DNA follows: TGTGCCAGCAGCTTAGACCCGGGGGCCAACGTCCTGACTTTC.

The chain is built from TRBV12-3 or TRBV12-4 and TRBJ2-5; D possibly corresponds to TRBD2 (5 bases). Trimming removed 3 bases at V and 5 bases at J, with 10 bases between. The CDR3 loop spans 13 amino acids. In nucleotides, the CDR3 is TGTGCCAGCAGTTTTCGGGAACTGGAGACCCAGTACTTC. This gives the protein CASSFRELETQYF.

The chain links TRBV30 to TRBJ1-3; possibly TRBD1 for D (5 bases). Trimming cost V 5 bases and J 4 bases, with 9 bases left between them. This CDR3 comprises 12 residues. The germline V gene has CDR1 GTSNPN and CDR2 SVGIG (reference sequence). The CDR3 nucleotides are TGTGCCTGGCAGGGCCTCGGAAACACCATATATTTT. It specifies CAWQGLGNTIYF.

The chain joins TRBV7-9 to TRBJ2-5, with 8 bases fitting TRBD2. The CDR3 has 15 amino acids. V dropped 4 bases and J dropped 3; count of bases not matched to a gene: 7. Germline CDR1 SEHNR, CDR2 FQNEAQ (reference sequence). The CDR3 protein is CASSSGTRSKETQYF. The CDR3 nucleotides are TGTGCCAGCAGCTCCGGGACTAGATCGAAAGAGACCCAGTACTTC.

The V and J genes are TRBV30 and TRBJ1-6; D not resolved. The germline V gene has CDR1 GTSNPN and CDR2 SVGIG (reference sequence). The germline V and J ends were trimmed by 3 bases and 6 bases, with 3 bases remaining between them. This CDR3 is 11 amino acids long. The CDR3 DNA is TGTGCCTGGAGCGTTAATTCACCCCTCCACTTT. This sequence encodes CAWSVNSPLHF.